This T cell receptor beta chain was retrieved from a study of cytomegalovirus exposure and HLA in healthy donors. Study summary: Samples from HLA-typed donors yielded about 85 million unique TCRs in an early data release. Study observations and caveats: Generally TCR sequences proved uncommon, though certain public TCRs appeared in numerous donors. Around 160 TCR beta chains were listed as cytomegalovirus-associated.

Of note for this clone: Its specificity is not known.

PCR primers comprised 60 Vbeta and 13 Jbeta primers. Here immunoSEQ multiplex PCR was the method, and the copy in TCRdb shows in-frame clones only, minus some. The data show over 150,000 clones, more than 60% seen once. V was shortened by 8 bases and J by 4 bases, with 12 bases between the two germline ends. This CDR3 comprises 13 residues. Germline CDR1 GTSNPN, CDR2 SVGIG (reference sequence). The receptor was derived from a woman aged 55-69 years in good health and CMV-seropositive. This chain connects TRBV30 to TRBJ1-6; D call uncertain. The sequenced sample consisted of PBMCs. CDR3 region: CARTVNYNSPLHF. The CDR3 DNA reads TGTGCCAGAACAGTGAATTATAATTCACCCCTCCACTTT.